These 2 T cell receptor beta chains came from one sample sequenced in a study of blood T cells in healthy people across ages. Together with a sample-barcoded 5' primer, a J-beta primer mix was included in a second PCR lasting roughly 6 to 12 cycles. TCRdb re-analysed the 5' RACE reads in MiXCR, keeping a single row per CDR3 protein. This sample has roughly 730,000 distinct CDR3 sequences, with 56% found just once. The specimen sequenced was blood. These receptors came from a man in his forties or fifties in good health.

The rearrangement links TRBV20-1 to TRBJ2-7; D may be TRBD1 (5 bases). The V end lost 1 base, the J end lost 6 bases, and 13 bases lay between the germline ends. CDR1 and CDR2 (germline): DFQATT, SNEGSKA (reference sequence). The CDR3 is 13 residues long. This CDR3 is CSARGSGQGEQYF. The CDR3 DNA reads TGCAGTGCTAGAGGGTCAGGGCAGGGCGAGCAGTACTTC.

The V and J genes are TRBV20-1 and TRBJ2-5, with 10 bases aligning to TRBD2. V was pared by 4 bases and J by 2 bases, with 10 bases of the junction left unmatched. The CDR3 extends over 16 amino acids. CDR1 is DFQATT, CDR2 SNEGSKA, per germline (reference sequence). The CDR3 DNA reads TGCAGTGCTATTCAGCGGGGGGGCCGGGGGCAAGAGACCCAGTACTTC. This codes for CSAIQRGGRGQETQYF.